This TCR beta chain was documented in a study of OX40 agonist ivuxolimab in advanced cancers. At the level of the study: An agonistic anti-OX40 (CD134) antibody, ivuxolimab, was used to treat the patients. Under the entry rules, prior anti-PD-1, anti-PD-L1 or anti-CTLA-4 therapy was allowed, and about 40% had some.

Regarding this clone: Its specificity is not known.

The CDR3 has 16 amino acids. CDR1 is MNHEY, CDR2 SMNVEV, per germline (reference sequence). V lost 0 bases, J lost 8 bases, and 12 bases stayed unmatched. Study-wide results and caveats: More expanded clones were found, on average, in CD8+ than in CD4+ T cells. Among the lowest peripheral clonal expansion occurred in 0.1-3.0 mg/kg partial responders.

TCRdb's table, derived via immunoSEQ multiplex PCR, lists solely in-frame clones and lacks some. The repertoire consists of some 150,000 clones, with about 93% occurring once and the leading ten covering more than 0.8%. This material consisted of CD4+ or CD8+ T cells sorted from blood, taken in a trial of the OX40 agonist ivuxolimab. This rearrangement joins TRBV27 to TRBJ2-5; TRBD2 matches 7 bases. This sequence originates from an adult with an advanced solid tumor such as melanoma, head and neck, liver or kidney cancer. The CDR3 loop reads CASSLSLPGGWRTQYF. The DNA for the CDR3 is TGTGCCAGCAGTTTATCGTTGCCCGGGGGGTGGAGAACCCAGTACTTC.